This T cell receptor (beta chain) came from a study of cytomegalovirus exposure and HLA in healthy donors. Across the study: Membership in the Caucasian-associated ancestry cluster was found for about 84% of 300 to 500 genotyped donors.

In the case of this clone: The antigen is not known.

It was with 60 Vbeta and 13 Jbeta primers that the PCR ran. Clones were read by immunoSEQ multiplex PCR, and TCRdb kept only the in-frame ones, dropping some. The sample lists about 110,000 clones; around four fifths were seen once. This CDR3 contains 14 residues. The V and J ends lost 4 bases and 3 bases respectively, with 12 bases between them. Germline CDR1 MNHNS, CDR2 SASEGT. General study points: TRBV6-2, TRBV6-3 and some other V segments were excluded as indistinguishable. Accurate prediction of HLA-A and HLA-B alleles (for most subjects) was reportedly achieved from TCR beta sequences. Certain sequence variants were highly shared and formed a cluster, and this cluster was likely a sequencing artifact.

The clonotype originates from a man between 25 and 39 years old in good health and CMV-seropositive. Sequenced material: PBMCs. This chain connects TRBV6-1 to TRBJ1-1; TRBD1 is a possible D gene (6 bases). This chain's CDR3 is CASSAQGSDTEAFF. Written as DNA, the CDR3 is TGTGCCAGCAGTGCACAGGGTAGTGACACTGAAGCTTTCTTT.